The sample holds a few counts of the clone carrying this T cell receptor beta chain. The antigen remains unidentified. These data belong to a study of T cell repertoires in cytomegalovirus infection. Study details: An indication of both CMV infection and matching HLA type came from public TCR beta signatures. Study-wide results and caveats: CMV carriers having the relevant HLA were flagged by cumulative public TCR beta family frequency. Across the ex vivo response, the dominant clonotypes were HLA-C-restricted CMV-specific TCR beta clonotypes.

TCRdb used MiXCR to reprocess the reads, holding one entry per CDR3 protein. Seen here are 55,000 to 70,000 distinct CDR3 sequences, approximately 22% observed once, and the top ten hold 60% to 85%. The CDR3 has 17 amino acids. The V gene's germline CDR1 is SGHAT and CDR2 FQNNGV. After removal of 3 bases from V and 3 bases from J, the junction contained 3 bases not matched to a gene. The material sequenced was PBMCs, sequenced either directly or after in vitro stimulation (not recorded which). The receptor was derived from a human donor in good health (CMV status not recorded). Some clones in this sample may be carry-over from other donors' samples. The chain couples TRBV11-2 to TRBJ2-3; 16 bases are a match to TRBD2. Written as DNA, the CDR3 is TGTGCCAGCAGCTTGCCGGGACTAGCGGGAGGGACAGATACGCAGTATTTT. It codes for CASSLPGLAGGTDTQYF.